The 27 T cell receptor beta chains below come from one sample, sequenced in a study of blood T cell repertoires in COVID-19. Clones were read by immunoSEQ multiplex PCR, and TCRdb kept only the in-frame ones, dropping some. The sample consists of under 95,000 clones, about 85% of them appearing once. Sequenced sample: peripheral blood. These receptors originate from a woman in her 70s with acute or convalescent COVID-19.

The rearrangement joins TRBV10-3 to TRBJ1-1, with D unclear. The V gene lost 0 bases and the J gene lost 8 bases, with 7 bases spanning the gap. The germline V gene has CDR1 ENHRY and CDR2 SYGVKD. This CDR3 has 12 residues. The CDR3 region has the DNA TGTGCCATCAGTGAGTCGATCGGGGAAGCTTTCTTT. This translates into CAISESIGEAFF.

Only one count was recorded for this clone. The chain recombines TRBV6-2 or TRBV6-3 with TRBJ2-5; a weak D match, TRBD2 (5 bases). This CDR3 has 15 residues. From germline, CDR1 is MNHEY and CDR2 SVGEGT. V lost 6 bases to trimming and J lost 5 bases, with 19 bases between them. CDR3 DNA: TGTGCCAGCAGCCGCCGGGGTCATCAAGGGGAGACCCAGTACTTC. Translated, it gives CASSRRGHQGETQYF.

The chain links TRBV12-3 or TRBV12-4 to TRBJ2-1, with unresolved D. The V end was cut by 5 bases, the J end by 9 bases, with 11 bases between. The CDR3 is 12 residues long. CDR3 protein: CASSPLTTEQFF. The CDR3 DNA follows: TGTGCCAGCAGTCCGCTCACTACTGAGCAGTTCTTC.

This clone has just a few counts. The chain is built from TRBV6-1 and TRBJ1-2; D perhaps matches TRBD1 (6 bases). The CDR3 has 16 residues. The V end lost 4 bases, the J end lost 4 bases, and 19 bases lay between the germline ends. Germline assignment: CDR1 MNHNS and CDR2 SASEGT. The CDR3 region has the DNA TGTGCCAGCAGTGTCCACCAGAACAGGGCCTTCTATGGCTACACCTTC. As protein: CASSVHQNRAFYGYTF.

CDR3 bases: TGCGCCAGCAACCGGGACTCTCAAGAGACCCAGTACTTC. As protein: CASNRDSQETQYF. The gene calls are TRBV5-1 and TRBJ2-5, with a tentative D call TRBD2 (6 bases). Germline V CDR1 and CDR2: SGHRS, YFSETQ. The CDR3 covers 13 residues. Trimming removed 6 bases at V and 2 bases at J, with 11 bases between.

This clone has more than one count but fewer than ten. The chain couples TRBV7-2 to TRBJ1-3, with D possibly matching TRBD1 (5 bases). This CDR3 has 19 amino acids. Trimming took off 4 bases at V and 2 bases at J, with 24 bases between the two ends. The germline V gene has CDR1 SGHTA and CDR2 FQGNSA. The CDR3 sequence: CASSSKGYTGKITGNTIYF. The CDR3 coding sequence is TGTGCCAGCAGCTCAAAGGGGTACACAGGAAAGATTACTGGAAACACCATATATTTT.

This sequence joins TRBV6-5 and TRBJ1-2; D is perhaps TRBD1 (6 bases). Trimming stripped 6 bases from V and 0 bases from J, with 8 bases between. Germline CDR1 reads MNHEY; CDR2 reads SVGAGI. The CDR3 length is 13 residues. The CDR3 region is CASRDRTNYGYTF. Here the CDR3 DNA reads TGTGCCAGCAGGGACAGAACTAACTATGGCTACACCTTC.

This clone is a singleton in its sample. The V and J genes are TRBV5-6 and TRBJ2-3; D unclear. Germline CDR1 is SGHDT and CDR2 is YYEEEE. There are 17 residues in the CDR3. V dropped 0 bases and J dropped 1 base, with 15 bases sitting between them. The CDR3, as DNA: TGTGCCAGCAGCTTGGCGTCTGCTCCTGAGGGCACAGATACGCAGTATTTT. Protein: CASSLASAPEGTDTQYF.

V is TRBV9 and J is TRBJ2-1; 7 bases align to TRBD1. Per the germline V gene, CDR1 is SGDLS and CDR2 is YYNGEE. The length of the CDR3 is 14 residues. Losses at the gene ends were 0 bases for V and 7 bases for J; bases not matched to a gene: 4. The CDR3 DNA is TGTGCCAGCAGCGTAGAAGGACAGGCTAATGAGCAGTTCTTC. Protein sequence: CASSVEGQANEQFF.

This chain links TRBV7-9 with TRBJ2-1; D possibly corresponds to TRBD2 (5 bases). Trimming left V 3 bases short and J 9 bases short, with 9 bases between. The CDR3 runs to 12 residues. Germline V lookup: CDR1 SEHNR, CDR2 FQNEAQ (reference sequence). Here the CDR3 DNA reads TGTGCCAGCAGCTTGAGGGTACGTGAGCAGTTCTTC. Residues: CASSLRVREQFF.

About this clone: This CDR3 is also generated by other DNA sequences in the sample. This chain links TRBV6-5 with TRBJ1-5; D gene uncertain. The CDR3 is 12 residues long. V gave up 5 bases and J gave up 4 bases, with 6 bases separating them. The V gene's germline CDR1 is MNHEY and CDR2 SVGAGI. The DNA for the CDR3 is TGTGCCAGCAGTCGAGGGAATCAGCCCCAGCATTTT. This encodes CASSRGNQPQHF.

This chain joins TRBV6-6 and TRBJ1-2; TRBD1 is a possible D gene (5 bases). The V gene's germline CDR1 is MNHNY and CDR2 SVGAGI (reference sequence). There are 14 residues in the CDR3. Between the trimmed V and J ends, which lost 6 bases and 6 bases, there was a span of 17 bases. CDR3 DNA: TGTGCCAGCAGCCGCGAGGCAGGGCCCAATGGCTACACCTTC. This translates into CASSREAGPNGYTF.

V gene TRBV29-1 combines with J gene TRBJ1-1, with D maybe TRBD1 (5 bases). The CDR3 totals 12 residues. Trimming took 7 bases from V and 3 from J, leaving 12 bases between them. The V gene's germline CDR1 is SQVTM and CDR2 ANQGSEA. The CDR3 region is CSGGDGDTEAFF. CDR3 nucleotides: TGCAGCGGGGGGGACGGGGACACTGAAGCTTTCTTT. Together with reference TRBV29-1 and TRBJ1-1, the CDR3 gives the full variable domain: SAVISQKPSRDICQRGTSLTIQCQVDSQVTMMFWYRQQPGQSLTLIATANQGSEATYESGFVIDKFPISRPNLTFSTLTVSNMSPEDSSIYLCSGGDGDTEAFFGQGTRLTVV.

The genes are TRBV7-9 and TRBJ1-1; tentative D call: TRBD1 (5 bases). This CDR3 has 13 residues. Trimming pared 1 base from V and 5 bases from J, leaving 8 bases between. Germline CDR1 SEHNR, CDR2 FQNEAQ (reference sequence). The CDR3 bases are TGTGCCAGCAGCTTAGTCAGGGAAACTGAAGCTTTCTTT. Residues: CASSLVRETEAFF.

The chain couples TRBV2 to TRBJ1-2, with D hard to call. This CDR3 comprises 10 residues. In germline, CDR1 is SNHLY, CDR2 FYNNEI. V was pared by 7 bases and J by 13 bases, with 13 bases between. This CDR3 reads CASTTMATTF. The CDR3 DNA follows: TGTGCCAGCACCACTATGGCTACCACCTTC.

The V gene is TRBV6-5, the J gene TRBJ1-1; a weak D match, TRBD1 (6 bases). CDR1 MNHEY and CDR2 SVGAGI come from the germline V gene. The V gene lost 0 bases and the J gene lost 6 bases, with 14 bases spanning the gap. This CDR3 has 15 residues. The CDR3 loop reads CASSYSLTGFAEAFF. The CDR3 DNA reads as TGTGCCAGCAGTTACTCACTTACAGGGTTCGCTGAAGCTTTCTTT.

V gene TRBV19 combines with J gene TRBJ2-1, with 10 bases aligning to TRBD1. After removal of 2 bases from V and 7 bases from J, the junction contained 5 bases not matched to a gene. The CDR3 totals 15 residues. CDR1 and CDR2 from the germline V gene are LNHDA and SQIVND (reference sequence). CDR3 nucleotide sequence: TGTGCCAGTAGTATAATCGGACAGGGGGGGAATGAGCAGTTCTTC. This encodes CASSIIGQGGNEQFF.

The chain links TRBV24-1 to TRBJ2-7; D is undetermined. The germline V gene has CDR1 KGHDR and CDR2 SFDVKD. The CDR3 covers 13 residues. Trimming pared 9 bases from V and 2 bases from J, leaving 13 bases between. The DNA for the CDR3 is TGTGCCACCGCGAGCCCACCGACCTACGAGCAGTACTTC. It specifies CATASPPTYEQYF.

The CDR3 here is CASSLGKGQGEDTQYF. The DNA for the CDR3 is TGCGCCAGCAGCTTGGGGAAGGGACAGGGGGAGGATACGCAGTATTTT. The rearrangement links TRBV5-1 to TRBJ2-3, with TRBD1 matching 11 bases. The germline V gene encodes CDR1 SGHRS and CDR2 YFSETQ. CDR3 size: 16 residues. Trimming cost V 0 bases and J 6 bases; bases outside gene matches: 6.

This clone has only a few counts. The CDR3 DNA reads TGTGCCAGCAGTTGGAGACGTAGCACAGATACGCAGTATTTT. Residues: CASSWRRSTDTQYF. The gene calls are TRBV6-5 and TRBJ2-3, with D uncertain. The CDR3 is 14 residues long. CDR1 is MNHEY, CDR2 SVGAGI, per germline. Trimming pared 4 bases from V and 0 bases from J, leaving 8 bases between.

The chain employs TRBV5-1 and TRBJ1-3, with no clear D. V lost 1 base and J 1 base, leaving 12 bases between the germline ends. The CDR3 extends over 16 amino acids. Germline V gene lookup returns CDR1 SGHRS and CDR2 YFSETQ. Written as DNA, the CDR3 is TGCGCCAGCAGCTTGTTCGCCGGAGGGTCTGGAAACACCATATATTTT. It yields the protein CASSLFAGGSGNTIYF.

This rearrangement joins TRBV29-1 to TRBJ1-2; no reliable D call. Trimming pared 5 bases from V and 0 bases from J, leaving 16 bases between. The length of the CDR3 is 15 residues. Germline loops: CDR1 SQVTM, CDR2 ANQGSEA. The CDR3 sequence is CSVQGRLDSNYGYTF. The CDR3 nucleotides read TGCAGCGTTCAAGGCAGGTTGGACTCTAACTATGGCTACACCTTC.

This rearrangement joins TRBV10-3 to TRBJ1-2; D unclear. Trimming removed 6 bases from V and 0 bases from J, with 8 bases in between. CDR1 is ENHRY and CDR2 is SYGVKD in the germline V gene. The CDR3 contains 13 residues. CDR3 DNA: TGTGCCATCAGCTATGACTCTAACTATGGCTACACCTTC. Residues: CAISYDSNYGYTF.

This chain uses TRBV10-3 with TRBJ1-1; D not resolved. CDR1 and CDR2 (germline): ENHRY, SYGVKD. The V and J ends lost 0 bases and 8 bases respectively, with 13 bases between them. This CDR3 has 14 residues. CDR3 coding DNA: TGTGCCATCAGTGAGTCGACGGATTTGGGCGAAGCTTTCTTT. It specifies CAISESTDLGEAFF.

This CDR3 reads CASIQDRGNSPLHF. CDR3 in DNA: TGTGCCAGCATCCAGGACAGGGGTAATTCACCCCTCCACTTT. The genes are TRBV2 and TRBJ1-6, with 9 positions matching TRBD1. Germline CDR1 is SNHLY and CDR2 is FYNNEI. The CDR3 loop spans 14 amino acids. V was clipped by 7 bases and J by 6 bases; unmatched bases: 4.

The chain uses TRBV10-3 and TRBJ1-5; D is unclear. The germline V gene encodes CDR1 ENHRY and CDR2 SYGVKD. V dropped 7 bases and J dropped 3 bases, with 19 bases sitting between them. The CDR3 is 16 residues long. The CDR3 bases are TGTGCCATCAAGGGAGACACAGACGGATACAATCAGCCCCAGCATTTT. This codes for CAIKGDTDGYNQPQHF.

This sequence joins TRBV28 and TRBJ1-2; D might be TRBD1 (6 bases). Germline CDR1 reads MDHEN; CDR2 reads SYDVKM. The CDR3 is 16 amino acids. The V end lost 5 bases, the J end lost 2 bases, and 18 bases lay between the germline ends. In DNA form, the CDR3 reads TGTGCCAGCAGTGTCCCGAGACAGGAACCCAACTATGGCTACACCTTC. It codes for CASSVPRQEPNYGYTF.